In this sample, the clone carrying this TCR beta chain turned up a few times. Its antigen is unknown. The V gene end was trimmed by 1 base and the J gene end by 0 bases; junction bases not matched to a gene: 8. From germline, CDR1 is DFQATT and CDR2 SNEGSKA (reference sequence). CDR3 length: 16 amino acids. Stated treatment: roughly ten-day PBMC culture with coronavirus spike peptide pools or control peptides (ViraFEST assay). First, ViraFEST expanded antigen-specific T cells with peptide pools, and next it sequenced the TCRs. These data are taken from a study of vaccination and CD4 T cells after COVID-19. Cultured CD4+ T-cell DNA underwent Oncomine TCR Beta short-read sequencing. TCRdb called the PCR reads again in MiXCR, with one record for every CDR3 protein. The top ten hold around 38% of the sample, which has fewer than 9,000 distinct CDR3 sequences, about 47% seen once.

This TCR came from a human donor who had recovered from COVID-19. This chain joins TRBV20-1 and TRBJ1-2; TRBD1 aligns across 7 bases. The sample was CD4+ T cells from blood, cultured in vitro. The CDR3: CSARALPGTANYGYTF. CDR3 nucleotides: TGCAGTGCTAGAGCCCTCCCCGGGACAGCTAACTATGGCTACACCTTC.